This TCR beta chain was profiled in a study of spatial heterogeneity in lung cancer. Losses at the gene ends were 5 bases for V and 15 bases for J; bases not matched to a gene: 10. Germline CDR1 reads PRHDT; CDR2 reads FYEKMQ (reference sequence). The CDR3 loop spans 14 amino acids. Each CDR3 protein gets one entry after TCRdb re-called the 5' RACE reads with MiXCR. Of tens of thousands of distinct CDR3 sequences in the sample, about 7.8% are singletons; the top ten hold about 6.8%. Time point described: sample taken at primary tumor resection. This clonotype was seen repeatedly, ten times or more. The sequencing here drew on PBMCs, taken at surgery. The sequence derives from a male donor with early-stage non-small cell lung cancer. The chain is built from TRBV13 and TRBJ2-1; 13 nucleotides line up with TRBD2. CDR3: CASSGRLAGGDRFF. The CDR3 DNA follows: TGTGCCAGCAGCGGCAGACTAGCGGGAGGAGATCGGTTCTTC.